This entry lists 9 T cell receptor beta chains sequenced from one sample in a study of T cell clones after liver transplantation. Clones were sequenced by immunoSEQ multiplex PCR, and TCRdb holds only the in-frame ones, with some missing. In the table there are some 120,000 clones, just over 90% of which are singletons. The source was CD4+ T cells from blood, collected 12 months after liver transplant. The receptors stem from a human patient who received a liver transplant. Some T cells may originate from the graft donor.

CDR3 sequence: CASRWGEGYGYTF. CDR3 DNA sequence: TGTGCCAGTAGGTGGGGAGAGGGCTATGGCTACACCTTC. The chain links TRBV19 to TRBJ1-2; D unclear. Germline values: CDR1 LNHDA, CDR2 SQIVND (reference sequence). The V and J ends lost 6 bases and 4 bases respectively, with 12 bases between them. The CDR3 consists of 13 residues.

For the CDR3, the DNA is TGTGCCAGCAGTCCCAAACAGGGGGGAAAACTGTTTTTT. It specifies CASSPKQGGKLFF. J is TRBJ1-4 and V is TRBV2, with TRBD1 matching 8 bases. CDR1 is SNHLY and CDR2 is FYNNEI in the germline V gene. Losses at the gene ends were 5 bases for V and 10 bases for J; bases not matched to a gene: 6. This CDR3 comprises 13 residues.

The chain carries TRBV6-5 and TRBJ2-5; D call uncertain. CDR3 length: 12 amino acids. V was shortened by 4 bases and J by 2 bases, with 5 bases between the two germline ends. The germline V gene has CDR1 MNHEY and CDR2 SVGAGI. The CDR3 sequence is CASSSDQETQYF. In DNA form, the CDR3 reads TGTGCCAGCAGTTCCGATCAAGAGACCCAGTACTTC.

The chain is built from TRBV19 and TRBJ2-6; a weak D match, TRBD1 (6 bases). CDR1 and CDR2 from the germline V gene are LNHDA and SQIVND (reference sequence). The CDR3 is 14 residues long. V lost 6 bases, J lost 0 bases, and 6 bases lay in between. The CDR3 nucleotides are TGTGCCAGTAGGGACAGCTCTGGGGCCAACGTCCTGACTTTC. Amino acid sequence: CASRDSSGANVLTF.

CDR3 nucleotides: TGCGCCAGCAGCCAAGAGGGGGCTAGCACCGGGGAGCTGTTTTTT. Protein sequence: CASSQEGASTGELFF. The chain has TRBV4-3 and TRBJ2-2, with D possibly being TRBD1 (6 bases). The CDR3 runs 15 residues. From germline, CDR1 is LGHNA and CDR2 YSLEER. V lost 0 bases, J lost 4 bases, and 9 bases lay in between.

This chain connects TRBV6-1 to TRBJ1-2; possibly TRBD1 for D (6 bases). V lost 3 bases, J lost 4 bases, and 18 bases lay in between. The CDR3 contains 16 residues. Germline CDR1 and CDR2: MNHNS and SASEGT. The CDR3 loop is CASSETTRDTAYGYTF. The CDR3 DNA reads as TGTGCCAGCAGTGAGACGACCCGGGACACGGCCTATGGCTACACCTTC.

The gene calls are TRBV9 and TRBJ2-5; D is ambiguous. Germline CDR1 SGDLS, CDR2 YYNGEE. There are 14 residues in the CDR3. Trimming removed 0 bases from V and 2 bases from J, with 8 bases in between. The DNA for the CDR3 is TGTGCCAGCAGCGTAGGGGTGGGACAAGAGACCCAGTACTTC. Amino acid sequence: CASSVGVGQETQYF. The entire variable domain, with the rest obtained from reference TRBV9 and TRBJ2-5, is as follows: DSGVTQTPKHLITATGQRVTLRCSPRSGDLSVYWYQQSLDQGLQFLIQYYNGEERAKGNILERFSAQQFPDLHSELNLSSLELGDSALYFCASSVGVGQETQYFGPGTRLLVL.

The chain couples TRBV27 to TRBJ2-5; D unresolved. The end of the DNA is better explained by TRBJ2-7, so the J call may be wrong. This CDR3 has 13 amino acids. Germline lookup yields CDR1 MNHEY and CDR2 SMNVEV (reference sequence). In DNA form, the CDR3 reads TGTGCCAGCAGTTTTCCGGTTGCCTACGAGCAGTACTTC. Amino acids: CASSFPVAYEQYF.

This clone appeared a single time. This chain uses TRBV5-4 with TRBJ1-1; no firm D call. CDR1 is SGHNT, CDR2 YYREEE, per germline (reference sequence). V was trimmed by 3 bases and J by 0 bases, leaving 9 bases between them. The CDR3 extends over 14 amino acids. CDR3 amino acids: CASSSERLNTEAFF. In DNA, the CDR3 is TGTGCCAGCAGCTCTGAGCGGTTGAACACTGAAGCTTTCTTT.